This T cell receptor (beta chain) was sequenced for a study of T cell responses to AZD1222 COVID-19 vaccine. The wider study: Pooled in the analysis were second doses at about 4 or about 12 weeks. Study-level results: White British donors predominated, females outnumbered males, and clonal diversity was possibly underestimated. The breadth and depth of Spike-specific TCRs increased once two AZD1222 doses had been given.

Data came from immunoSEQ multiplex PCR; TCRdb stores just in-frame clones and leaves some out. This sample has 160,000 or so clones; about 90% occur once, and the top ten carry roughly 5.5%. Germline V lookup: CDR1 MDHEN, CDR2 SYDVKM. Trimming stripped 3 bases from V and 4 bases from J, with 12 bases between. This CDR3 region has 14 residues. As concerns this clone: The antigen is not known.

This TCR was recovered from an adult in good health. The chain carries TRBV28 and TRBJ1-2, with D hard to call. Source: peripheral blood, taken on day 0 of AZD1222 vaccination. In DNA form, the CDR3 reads TGTGCCAGCAGTTTGGCGACGGAGCTCTATGGCTACACCTTC. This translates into CASSLATELYGYTF.